Below, 9 T cell receptor beta chains from the same sample are listed, as sequenced in a study of blood T cell repertoires in COVID-19. Profiling relied on immunoSEQ multiplex PCR, and the TCRdb table lists in-frame clones only, not all of them. The data contain approximately 240,000 clones, about 80% of them seen just once; the ten biggest clones take up nearly 5%. The sequenced sample was peripheral blood. The receptors shown here come from a woman aged 80 or over with active or convalescent COVID-19.

The chain employs TRBV5-5 and TRBJ1-2; D call uncertain. V was clipped by 3 bases and J by 0 bases, with 12 bases between them. This CDR3 is 15 amino acids long. Germline V gene sequence: CDR1 SGHKS, CDR2 YYEKEE (reference sequence). CDR3 protein: CASSWGDTSNYGYTF. The DNA of the CDR3 is TGTGCCAGCAGCTGGGGAGACACGTCTAACTATGGCTACACCTTC.

The gene calls are TRBV6-5 and TRBJ1-1; D unresolved. The CDR3 is 13 residues long. In germline, CDR1 is MNHEY, CDR2 SVGAGI. Trimming shortened V by 2 bases and J by 5 bases, and 9 bases separated the two germline ends. CDR3 sequence reads: CASSYVLWTEAFF. The CDR3 DNA reads as TGTGCCAGCAGTTACGTCCTATGGACTGAAGCTTTCTTT.

This chain links TRBV29-1 with TRBJ1-3; D call uncertain. CDR1 is SQVTM, CDR2 ANQGSEA, per germline. There are 14 residues in the CDR3. V was trimmed by 4 bases and J by 0 bases, leaving 10 bases between them. The CDR3 protein is CSVVQVTSGNTIYF. The CDR3 DNA is TGCAGCGTTGTCCAGGTTACCTCTGGAAACACCATATATTTT.

The rearrangement links TRBV27 to TRBJ2-7; 11 nucleotides align to TRBD2. The CDR3 totals 16 residues. With 6 bases clipped from V and 2 bases from J, the junction kept 9 bases outside the gene matches. Germline lookup yields CDR1 MNHEY and CDR2 SMNVEV (reference sequence). The CDR3 spells CASRERTSGHPYEQYF. CDR3 nucleotide sequence: TGTGCCAGCAGGGAACGGACTAGCGGGCATCCCTACGAGCAGTACTTC.

This chain uses TRBV5-6 with TRBJ2-5; 8 bases match TRBD1. The CDR3 is made up of 13 amino acids. V trimming: 4 bases; J trimming: 5 bases; junction bases outside the gene matches: 4. Germline CDR1 reads SGHDT; CDR2 reads YYEEEE. CDR3 sequence (DNA): TGTGCCAGCAGCCGGGACAGGCTCGAGACCCAGTACTTC. Amino acid sequence: CASSRDRLETQYF.

The chain uses TRBV28 and TRBJ1-6; unclear D gene. The CDR3 spans 12 residues. V was cut by 6 bases and J by 8 bases, with 8 bases left in between. Germline V CDR1 and CDR2: MDHEN, SYDVKM. CDR3 sequence reads: CASRWRDSPLHF. The CDR3 DNA sequence: TGTGCCAGCAGGTGGAGAGATTCACCCCTCCACTTT.

This chain uses TRBV5-6 with TRBJ2-1; D unclear. Trimming shortened V by 0 bases and J by 6 bases, and 19 bases separated the two germline ends. The CDR3 is 17 residues long. CDR1 and CDR2 (germline): SGHDT, YYEEEE. The CDR3 coding sequence is TGTGCCAGCAGCTTGGCCGGTGGGCCCCAAGCCCGCAATGAGCAGTTCTTC. This encodes CASSLAGGPQARNEQFF.

This clone was observed a few times. The rearrangement joins TRBV19 to TRBJ1-2; a weak D match, TRBD1 (6 bases). The germline V gene encodes CDR1 LNHDA and CDR2 SQIVND (reference sequence). V lost 5 bases and J lost 4, with 23 bases in between. This CDR3 spans 17 amino acids. The CDR3 reads CASSFESGGLGGYGYTF. CDR3 bases: TGTGCCAGTAGTTTTGAGTCGGGGGGCCTCGGTGGCTATGGCTACACCTTC.

The chain recombines TRBV2 with TRBJ1-2; 8 bases are shared with TRBD1. Trimming removed 6 bases from V and 3 bases from J; junction bases left unmatched: 9. Germline assignment: CDR1 SNHLY and CDR2 FYNNEI. CDR3 length: 15 residues. DNA of the CDR3: TGTGCCAGCAGATACGAAGCGACAGGGGACTATGGCTACACCTTC. Protein product: CASRYEATGDYGYTF.